Described below is a single T cell receptor (beta chain) sequence and its context. This record comes from a study of blood T cell repertoires in COVID-19. About the research overall: Acute-phase and convalescent COVID-19 samples originated in the United States, Italy and Spain. T cells, B-cell-depleted T cells, or PBMCs supplied cDNA or gDNA.

Measured with immunoSEQ multiplex PCR; TCRdb has only the in-frame clones, and not every one. The table lists 200,000 to 300,000 clones, 70% to 90% of them singletons, with approximately 1.2% in the top ten. Germline values: CDR1 WSHSY, CDR2 SAAADI. The trim removed 8 bases at V and 10 bases at J, leaving 3 bases unmatched. The CDR3 has 11 amino acids. Individuals drawn from 24 US areas were roughly 18 to 89 years old. Cohort allocation depended upon clinical history that participants reported. The chain uses TRBV10-2 and TRBJ2-1; TRBD2 matches at 9 bases. Sequenced material: PBMCs or T cells enriched from blood (not recorded which). The receptor's source is a woman between 40 and 55 years old with acute COVID-19. The CDR3 loop reads CASLAGDEQFF. The CDR3 DNA follows: TGCGCCAGCTTAGCGGGAGACGAGCAGTTCTTC.